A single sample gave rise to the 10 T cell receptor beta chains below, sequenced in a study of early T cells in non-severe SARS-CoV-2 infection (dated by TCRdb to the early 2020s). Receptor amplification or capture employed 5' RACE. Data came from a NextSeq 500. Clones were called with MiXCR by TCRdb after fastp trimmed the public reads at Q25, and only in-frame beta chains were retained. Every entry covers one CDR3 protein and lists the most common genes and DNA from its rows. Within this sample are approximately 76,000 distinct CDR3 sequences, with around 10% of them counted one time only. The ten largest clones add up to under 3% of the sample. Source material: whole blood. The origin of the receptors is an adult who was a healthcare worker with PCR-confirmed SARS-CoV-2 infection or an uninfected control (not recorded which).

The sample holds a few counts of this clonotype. CDR3 in DNA: TGTGCCAGCAGTTTATCCGGGTCTAGTGAAGCTTTCTTT. It translates to CASSLSGSSEAFF. The chain uses TRBV27 and TRBJ1-1; D gene unclear. The V end was cut by 0 bases, the J end by 7 bases, with 9 bases between. The CDR3 has 13 residues. Germline V gene lookup returns CDR1 MNHEY and CDR2 SMNVEV (reference sequence).

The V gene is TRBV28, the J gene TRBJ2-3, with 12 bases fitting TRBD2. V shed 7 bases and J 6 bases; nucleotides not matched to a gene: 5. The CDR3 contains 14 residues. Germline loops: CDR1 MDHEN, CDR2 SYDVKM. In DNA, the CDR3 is TGTGCCAGCACTAGCGGGGGGGCCAGGGATACGCAGTATTTT. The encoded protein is CASTSGGARDTQYF.

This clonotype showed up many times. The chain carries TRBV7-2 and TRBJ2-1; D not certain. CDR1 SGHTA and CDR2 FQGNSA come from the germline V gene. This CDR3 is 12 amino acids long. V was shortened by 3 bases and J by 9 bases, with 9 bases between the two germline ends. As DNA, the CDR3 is TGTGCCAGCAGCTTTGCCGACACTGAGCAGTTCTTC. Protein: CASSFADTEQFF.

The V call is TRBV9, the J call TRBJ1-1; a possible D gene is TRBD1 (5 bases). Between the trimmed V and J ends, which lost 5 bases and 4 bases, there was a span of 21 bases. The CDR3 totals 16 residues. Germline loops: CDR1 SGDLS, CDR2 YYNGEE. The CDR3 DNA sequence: TGTGCCAGCAGTTCGCTCCAGGGTCGGGTGCTCACTGAAGCTTTCTTT. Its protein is CASSSLQGRVLTEAFF.

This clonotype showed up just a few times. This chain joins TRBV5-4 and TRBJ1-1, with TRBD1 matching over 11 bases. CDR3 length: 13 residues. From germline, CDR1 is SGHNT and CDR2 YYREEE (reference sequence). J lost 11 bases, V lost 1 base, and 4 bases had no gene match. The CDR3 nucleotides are TGTGCCAGCAGCTTGAGGACAGGGGGCATGGCTTTCTTT. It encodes CASSLRTGGMAFF.

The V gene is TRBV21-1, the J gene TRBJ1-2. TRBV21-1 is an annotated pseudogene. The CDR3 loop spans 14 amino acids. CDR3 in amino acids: CASSPRRPYYGYTF. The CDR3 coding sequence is TGTGCCAGCAGCCCCCGCCGTCCTTACTATGGCTACACCTTC.

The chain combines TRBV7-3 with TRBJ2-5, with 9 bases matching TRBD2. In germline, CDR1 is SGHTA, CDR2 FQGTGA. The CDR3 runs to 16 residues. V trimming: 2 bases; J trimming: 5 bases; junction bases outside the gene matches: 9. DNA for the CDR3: TGTGCCAGCAGCTTACCCTTGCGGGAGGGTACGGAGACCCAGTACTTC. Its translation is CASSLPLREGTETQYF.

This CDR3 is CASSQVAGSGDTQYF. The CDR3 DNA follows: TGTGCCAGCAGCCAAGTTGCGGGTTCGGGGGATACGCAGTATTTT. V usage is TRBV3-1 and J usage is TRBJ2-3; D may be TRBD2 (5 bases). In germline, CDR1 is LGHDT, CDR2 YNNKEL (reference sequence). The CDR3 is made up of 15 amino acids. V dropped 1 base and J dropped 6 bases, with 14 bases sitting between them.

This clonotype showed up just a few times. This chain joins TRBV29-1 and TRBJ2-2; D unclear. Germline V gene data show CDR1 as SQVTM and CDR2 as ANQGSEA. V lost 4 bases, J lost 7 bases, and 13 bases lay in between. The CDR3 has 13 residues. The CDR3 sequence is CSVVELGYGELFF. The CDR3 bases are TGCAGCGTTGTCGAGTTGGGATACGGGGAGCTGTTTTTT.

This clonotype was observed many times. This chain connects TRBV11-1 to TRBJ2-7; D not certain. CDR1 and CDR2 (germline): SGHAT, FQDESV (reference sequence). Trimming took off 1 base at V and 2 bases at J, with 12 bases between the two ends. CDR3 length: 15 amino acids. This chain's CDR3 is CASSLGQTPTYEQYF. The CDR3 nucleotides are TGTGCCAGCAGCTTAGGGCAGACACCCACCTACGAGCAGTACTTC.